Listed below are T cell receptor beta chains from one sample, sequenced in a study. TCRdb re-derived calls from the 5' RACE reads in MiXCR, one entry per CDR3 protein. The sample shows tens of thousands of distinct CDR3 sequences, 28% of them seen only once. Sequencing used tumor-infiltrating memory CD4+ T cells sorted from the breast tumor. The receptors were gathered from a female donor with breast cancer. Each CDR3 is given without its conserved first and last residue. A D gene is named only where the DNA matches it firmly.

J gene	V gene	D gene	CDR3 protein
TRBJ2-2	TRBV7-6	-	ASRSPWGGGELF
TRBJ2-3	TRBV5-1	-	ASSLEGKETQY
TRBJ2-3	TRBV5-4	-	ASSSAASTDTQY
TRBJ1-5	TRBV6-1	-	ASSPHTYSNQPQH
TRBJ1-2	TRBV7-2	-	ASSPRSSYGYT
TRBJ2-5	TRBV5-1	-	ASSRGREETQY
TRBJ2-7	TRBV7-2	-	ASSSNWGPYEQY
TRBJ1-1	TRBV12-3/TRBV12-4	-	ASGWGDTEAF
TRBJ2-5	TRBV7-9	TRBD1	VSSLAGQGARETQY
TRBJ2-3	TRBV4-2	TRBD1	ASSQEGRGSTDTQY
TRBJ2-5	TRBV5-1	-	ASTQSSFQETQY
TRBJ2-6	TRBV18	-	ASSLGLFAGANVLT
TRBJ2-7	TRBV20-1	-	SARDPRSSGYEQY
TRBJ1-5	TRBV20-1	-	SASRGGGSQPQH
TRBJ2-7	TRBV7-2	TRBD1	ASSLSYRGPYEQY
TRBJ2-2	TRBV7-8	TRBD2	ASSLEASGNTGELF
TRBJ1-4	TRBV6-5	TRBD1	ASSGDRANEKLF
TRBJ2-5	TRBV11-3	-	ASSSSDRGQY
TRBJ1-1	TRBV15	-	ATSGGILGTEAF
-	TRBV7-2	-	ASSLGRSGGSNTQH
TRBJ2-7	TRBV29-1	-	SAAVGVNSEQY
TRBJ2-1	TRBV5-1	TRBD2	ASSFPRLAGGNEQF
TRBJ1-2	TRBV4-3	-	ASSQDHSYSGYGYT
TRBJ2-2	TRBV28	-	ASTLELRTGELF
TRBJ2-3	TRBV12-3/TRBV12-4	-	DSSLGEDTRY
TRBJ1-5	TRBV29-1	-	SVGGDIGQPQH
TRBJ2-7	TRBV5-1	-	ASSPVGGGVNEQY
TRBJ1-1	TRBV7-2	-	ASSSTMGTEAF
TRBJ1-1	TRBV4-2	-	ASSQVGGGNTEAC
TRBJ1-3	TRBV10-3	-	AISELGDSGNTIY
TRBJ2-3	TRBV5-1	TRBD2	ASSKRGSHTQY
TRBJ1-4	TRBV5-1	TRBD1	ASSSPGQGREKLF
TRBJ2-7	TRBV6-6	TRBD2	ASRGGSGYEQY
TRBJ2-1	TRBV28	TRBD1	ASSSQTGGINEQF
TRBJ2-7	TRBV6-6	-	ASSYSPRDSPDEQY
TRBJ2-3	TRBV4-3	TRBD1	ASSQAFDRGRPDTQY
TRBJ1-2	TRBV7-9	-	ASSFLPGEGPSGGYT
TRBJ1-5	TRBV6-5	TRBD1	ASSPSRGVHSNQPQH
TRBJ1-1	TRBV29-1	-	SVGQFMNTEAF
TRBJ2-3	TRBV5-1	TRBD1	ASSLEGAADTQY
TRBJ1-2	TRBV5-1	-	ASSLGPDYGYT
TRBJ2-1	TRBV11-2	-	ASSLDRVVNEQF
TRBJ2-2	TRBV5-1	TRBD2	ASSSIAGVRTGELF
TRBJ1-5	TRBV20-1	-	SETGPIHQPQH
TRBJ2-1	TRBV7-3	TRBD1	ASSTGQGLSYNEQF
TRBJ1-6	TRBV7-2	TRBD1	ASSLAQGGRNSPLH
TRBJ2-7	TRBV20-1	-	SASLVSGSNEQY
TRBJ2-7	TRBV7-2	-	ASSFIGLPYEQY
TRBJ2-3	TRBV7-3	-	ASSFGASDTDTQY
TRBJ1-3	TRBV6-5	-	ASTPAPRGGSGNTIY
TRBJ2-5	TRBV7-2	TRBD1	ASSLALGGGETQY
TRBJ2-1	TRBV20-1	-	SATSARTSTYNEQF
TRBJ1-1	TRBV3-1	-	ASREGGIAEAF
TRBJ2-5	TRBV3-1	-	ASSQDRGQGTETQY
TRBJ1-2	TRBV7-6	-	ASSLLTGPLLDGYA